The rows below give T cell receptor beta chains drawn from one sample of a study of T cells in Graves' hyperthyroidism and ophthalmopathy. TCRdb reanalysed the multiplex PCR reads using MiXCR and keeps one entry per CDR3 protein. The data show hundreds of thousands of distinct CDR3 sequences, approximately 15% seen once. Sequencing was done on a sample of blood. These receptors all stem from a woman in her late teens or twenties with Graves' hyperthyroidism. Both conserved end residues are part of each CDR3. The order of the fields is D gene, V gene, J gene, clone size, CDR3 protein, CDR3 DNA. A D gene is named only where the DNA matches it firmly. Expanded clones get a size class; other rows say once, few or many, or leave the size out.

TRBD2	TRBV20-1	TRBJ2-4	many	CSARDPLAGNIQYF	TGCAGTGCTAGAGATCCCCTAGCGGGAAACATTCAGTACTTC
.	TRBV3-1	TRBJ2-1	many	CASSLQLGTYNEQFF	TGTGCCAGCAGCCTACAACTTGGCACCTACAATGAGCAGTTCTTC
TRBD1	TRBV6-1	TRBJ1-5	few	CASSNRGGLQPQHF	TGTGCCAGCAGCAACAGGGGGGGGCTACAGCCCCAGCATTTT
TRBD1	TRBV12-3/TRBV12-4	TRBJ1-4	.	CASSTEGDSNEKLFF	TGTGCCAGCAGTACGGAGGGGGACAGTAATGAAAAACTATTTTTT
.	TRBV27	TRBJ2-2	many	CASSLYPQGRTGELFF	TGTGCCAGCAGTTTATACCCACAGGGGAGGACCGGGGAGCTGTTTTTT
.	TRBV6-1	TRBJ2-7	many	CASSEYGQFYEQYF	TGTGCCAGCAGTGAATATGGACAGTTTTACGAGCAGTACTTC
.	TRBV20-1	TRBJ2-7	many	CSAHQEGDYEQYF	TGCAGTGCTCATCAGGAAGGGGACTACGAGCAGTACTTC
.	TRBV12-3/TRBV12-4	TRBJ1-5	many	CASSVSGPRGQPQHF	TGTGCCAGCAGTGTATCGGGACCAAGGGGACAGCCCCAGCATTTT
.	TRBV7-6	TRBJ1-6	many	CASSPTAAGGFNSPLHF	TGTGCCAGCAGCCCGACCGCGGCGGGGGGGTTTAATTCACCCCTCCACTTT
TRBD1	TRBV10-3	TRBJ1-2	few	CAISESDRVNYGYTF	TGTGCCATCAGTGAGTCGGACAGGGTAAACTATGGCTACACCTTC
.	TRBV2	TRBJ1-5	many	CASSESGQPQHF	TGTGCCAGCAGTGAATCGGGGCAGCCCCAGCATTTT
.	TRBV6-5	TRBJ2-1	many	CASSYHSYNEQFF	TGTGCCAGCAGTTACCACAGCTACAATGAGCAGTTCTTC
TRBD2	TRBV12-3/TRBV12-4	TRBJ2-1	many	CASSSTSGIYNEQFF	TGTGCCAGCAGTTCAACTAGCGGGATATACAATGAGCAGTTCTTC
TRBD1	TRBV13	TRBJ1-5	many	CASSPPGQGVSEQPQHF	TGTGCCAGCAGTCCACCAGGACAGGGGGTTTCTGAACAGCCCCAGCATTTT
.	TRBV7-2	TRBJ2-7	many	CASRRQQGTAYEQYF	TGTGCCAGCAGACGCCAGCAGGGGACCGCCTACGAGCAGTACTTC
.	TRBV6-2/TRBV6-3	TRBJ2-7	few	CASSRWGVNEQYF	TGTGCCAGCAGTCGGTGGGGCGTGAACGAGCAGTACTTC
TRBD2	TRBV11-2	TRBJ2-1	many	CASSRPAALAGGPYNEQFF	TGTGCCAGCAGCCGGCCGGCGGCATTAGCGGGAGGGCCGTACAATGAGCAGTTCTTC
TRBD1	TRBV7-9	TRBJ2-7	.	CASSLISGGYEQYF	TGTGCCAGCAGCCTTATCTCAGGGGGCTACGAGCAGTACTTC
.	TRBV4-3	TRBJ1-1	.	CASSQDRGLRGRTEAFF	TGCGCCAGCAGCCAAGATCGCGGGCTAAGGGGCAGGACTGAAGCTTTCTTT
.	TRBV7-9	TRBJ2-5	few	CASSPSQGTQYF	TGTGCCAGCAGCCCTAGCCAAGGGACCCAGTACTTC
.	TRBV15	TRBJ1-2	many	CATSTRPRTYGYTF	TGTGCCACCAGCACGAGACCTAGAACCTATGGCTACACCTTC
TRBD1	TRBV6-1	TRBJ2-7	many	CASSVKDRGIYEQYF	TGTGCCAGCAGTGTCAAGGACAGGGGAATCTACGAGCAGTACTTC
TRBD1	TRBV7-9	TRBJ1-4	few	CASSFYTGTGFDREKLFF	TGTGCCAGCAGTTTCTATACCGGGACAGGGTTCGATAGAGAAAAACTGTTTTTT
TRBD2	TRBV6-2/TRBV6-3	TRBJ2-3	many	CASSAGETDTQYF	TGTGCCAGCTCGGCGGGGGAGACAGATACGCAGTATTTT
.	TRBV12-3/TRBV12-4	TRBJ2-3	.	CAITHGPAADTQYF	TGTGCCATTACGCATGGCCCGGCCGCAGATACGCAGTATTTT
.	TRBV10-3	TRBJ2-7	many	CAISESARGRSYEQYF	TGTGCCATCAGTGAGTCTGCGAGGGGACGATCCTACGAGCAGTACTTC
.	TRBV11-3	TRBJ2-1	.	CASSRAQANNEQFF	TGTGCCAGCAGCCGAGCACAGGCAAACAATGAGCAGTTCTTC
.	TRBV20-1	TRBJ1-3	many	CSARLQGNTIYF	TGCAGTGCTAGACTGCAGGGGAATACCATATATTTT
.	TRBV12-3/TRBV12-4	TRBJ2-7	many	CASSFNYHYEQYF	TGTGCCAGCAGTTTTAACTACCACTACGAGCAGTACTTC
.	TRBV19	TRBJ2-1	few	CASSIGRELGEQFF	TGTGCCAGTAGTATAGGCCGGGAGTTAGGGGAGCAGTTCTTC
TRBD1	TRBV24-1	TRBJ1-1	.	CATSETGMAEAFF	TGTGCCACCAGTGAGACAGGGATGGCTGAAGCTTTCTTT
.	TRBV4-1	TRBJ1-3	.	CASSQAKRGNTIYF	TGCGCCAGCAGCCAAGCCAAGAGAGGAAACACCATATATTTT
.	TRBV5-6	TRBJ1-2	.	CASSPNRVGYTF	TGTGCCAGCAGCCCAAACAGGGTCGGCTACACCTTC
.	TRBV6-4	TRBJ2-2	.	CASSRQPGTYSTGELFF	TGTGCCAGCAGCAGACAACCCGGGACATATAGCACCGGGGAGCTGTTTTTT
.	TRBV11-2	TRBJ2-7	many	CASSPIAQVLPYEQYF	TGTGCCAGCAGCCCGATAGCCCAGGTCTTACCCTACGAGCAGTACTTC
.	TRBV27	TRBJ2-6	once	CASSFYSSGANVLTF	TGTGCCAGCAGTTTTTACAGCTCTGGGGCCAACGTCCTGACTTTC
TRBD1	TRBV18	TRBJ2-1	.	CASSPQLAGTDNDQFF	TGTGCCAGCTCACCACAACTCGCCGGGACAGACAATGATCAGTTCTTC
TRBD1	TRBV5-1	TRBJ2-1	many	CASSSTGSSYNEQFF	TGCGCCAGCAGCTCGACAGGGAGCTCCTACAATGAGCAGTTCTTC
TRBD1	TRBV10-3	TRBJ1-1	many	CAISTDRSNTEAFF	TGTGCCATCAGTACGGACAGGAGTAACACTGAAGCTTTCTTT
.	TRBV30	TRBJ2-7	many	CAWSVATHYEQYF	TGTGCCTGGAGTGTGGCTACCCACTACGAGCAGTACTTC
.	TRBV7-9	TRBJ1-5	.	CASSLVSRAGNQPQHF	TGTGCCAGCAGCTTAGTCAGCAGGGCCGGCAATCAGCCCCAGCATTTT
.	TRBV28	TRBJ2-1	many	CASSLESEGDEQFF	TGTGCCAGCAGTTTAGAGTCCGAAGGGGATGAGCAGTTCTTC
TRBD2	TRBV20-1	TRBJ2-1	few	CSASALLAGGNNEQFF	TGCAGTGCTAGCGCATTACTAGCGGGAGGTAACAATGAGCAGTTCTTC
.	TRBV28	TRBJ2-7	.	CASSRTGTSYEQYF	TGTGCCAGCAGCCGGACAGGGACTAGCTACGAGCAGTACTTC
.	TRBV28	TRBJ2-7	many	CASSVNRAYEQYF	TGTGCCAGCAGCGTGAACAGGGCCTACGAGCAGTACTTC
.	TRBV6-6	TRBJ1-2	many	CASSSTTRTYGYTF	TGTGCCAGCAGTTCCACAACACGGACCTATGGCTACACCTTC
.	TRBV5-6	TRBJ2-1	few	CASRIWSYNEQFF	TGTGCCAGCAGAATTTGGTCCTACAATGAGCAGTTCTTC
TRBD2	TRBV2	TRBJ2-5	many	CARGSSSGQETQYF	TGTGCCCGCGGGAGTTCTAGCGGCCAAGAGACCCAGTACTTC